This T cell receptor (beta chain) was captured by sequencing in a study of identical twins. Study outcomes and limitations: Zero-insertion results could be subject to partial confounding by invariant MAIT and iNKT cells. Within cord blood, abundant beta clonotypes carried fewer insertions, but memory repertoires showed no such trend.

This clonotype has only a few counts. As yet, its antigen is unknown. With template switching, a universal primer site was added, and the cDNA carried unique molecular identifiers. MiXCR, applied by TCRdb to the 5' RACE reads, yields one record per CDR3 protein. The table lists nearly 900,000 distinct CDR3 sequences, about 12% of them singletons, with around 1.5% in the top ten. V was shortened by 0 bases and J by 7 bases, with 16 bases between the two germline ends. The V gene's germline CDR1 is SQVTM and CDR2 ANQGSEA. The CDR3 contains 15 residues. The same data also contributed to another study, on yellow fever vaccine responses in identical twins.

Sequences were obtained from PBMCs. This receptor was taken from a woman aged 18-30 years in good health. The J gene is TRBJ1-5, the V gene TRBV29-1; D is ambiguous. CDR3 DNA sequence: TGCAGCGTTGAAGACAGGAATATTCCCCCCCAGCCCCAGCATTTT. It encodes CSVEDRNIPPQPQHF.